The 19 T cell receptor beta chains presented below share a single source sample, sequenced in a study of cytomegalovirus exposure and HLA in healthy donors. PCR was performed using 60 Vbeta and 13 Jbeta primers. Clones were read by immunoSEQ multiplex PCR, and TCRdb kept only the in-frame ones, dropping some. Here the sample spans around 150,000 clones, around 75% being singletons. Source material: PBMCs. Every receptor here comes from a woman in her forties in good health and CMV-seropositive.

In this sample, this clone turned up once. V is TRBV6-6 and J is TRBJ2-7, with D perhaps TRBD1 (5 bases). The CDR3 is made up of 15 amino acids. Germline values: CDR1 MNHNY, CDR2 SVGAGI (reference sequence). Trimming cost V 5 bases and J 3 bases, with 17 bases left between them. CDR3 sequence reads: CASSEPGQGSYEQYF. The CDR3 DNA follows: TGTGCCAGCAGTGAGCCAGGGCAGGGCAGCTACGAGCAGTACTTC.

This rearrangement joins TRBV29-1 to TRBJ2-5, with 10 bases that match TRBD1. The J call may be in error: the DNA end matches TRBJ2-7 better. The CDR3 is 16 residues long. From germline, CDR1 is SQVTM and CDR2 ANQGSEA. The CDR3 here is CSVVGSHRDRGYEQYF. The CDR3 nucleotides are TGCAGCGTTGTGGGCTCGCACCGGGACAGGGGATACGAGCAGTACTTC.

The chain combines TRBV27 with TRBJ1-6, with a weak D call TRBD1 (5 bases). V was shortened by 6 bases and J by 4 bases, with 19 bases between the two germline ends. Germline V gives CDR1 MNHEY, CDR2 SMNVEV (reference sequence). This CDR3 has 17 amino acids. The CDR3 nucleotides are TGTGCCAGCAGCCCCCCCGGGGGGGTGGCGTATAATTCACCCCTCCACTTT. Translated, it gives CASSPPGGVAYNSPLHF.

The chain joins TRBV2 to TRBJ1-2; no clear D. The germline V gene has CDR1 SNHLY and CDR2 FYNNEI. V lost 3 bases, J lost 3 bases, and 8 bases lay in between. CDR3 length: 13 amino acids. The CDR3 DNA is TGTGCCAGCAGTGAGGAGGCATACTATGGCTACACCTTC. Translated: CASSEEAYYGYTF.

J is TRBJ2-1 and V is TRBV19; 8 nucleotides match TRBD2. Germline V gives CDR1 LNHDA, CDR2 SQIVND (reference sequence). This CDR3 has 15 residues. V lost 3 bases, J lost 4 bases, and 5 bases stayed unmatched. Here the CDR3 reads CASSMVAGRYNEQFF. The CDR3 DNA reads as TGTGCCAGTAGTATGGTAGCGGGACGGTACAATGAGCAGTTCTTC.

V usage is TRBV18 and J usage is TRBJ1-4; D gene unclear. With 3 bases removed from V and 7 bases from J, the gap between germline ends came to 12 bases. Germline values: CDR1 KGHSH, CDR2 LQKENI. The CDR3 is made up of 14 amino acids. The CDR3 DNA reads as TGTGCCAGCTCACCGAACCAAGCTAGTGAAAAACTGTTTTTT. Its protein product is CASSPNQASEKLFF.

The chain links TRBV27 to TRBJ2-7, with a tentative D call TRBD2 (6 bases). CDR1 is MNHEY, CDR2 SMNVEV, per germline (reference sequence). Trimming stripped 2 bases from V and 1 base from J, with 9 bases between. This CDR3 is 14 amino acids long. The CDR3: CASSLIGGSYEQYF. CDR3 bases: TGTGCCAGCAGTTTAATCGGGGGATCCTACGAGCAGTACTTC.

This chain links TRBV10-1 with TRBJ2-1, with 10 nucleotides matching TRBD2. The CDR3 contains 16 residues. Per germline, CDR1 WNHNN and CDR2 SYGVQD (reference sequence). V lost 2 bases to trimming and J lost 8 bases; unmatched junction nucleotides: 9. The CDR3 DNA reads as TGCGCCAGCAGTGAGGGGGCTAGCGGGGGTGGGTATGAGCAGTTCTTC. Encoded protein: CASSEGASGGGYEQFF.

The J gene is TRBJ2-1, the V gene TRBV28; D uncertain. V was shortened by 4 bases and J by 5 bases, with 9 bases between the two germline ends. The CDR3 spans 13 residues. CDR1 is MDHEN and CDR2 is SYDVKM in the germline V gene. CDR3 sequence: CASSSGSNNEQFF. CDR3 sequence (DNA): TGTGCCAGCAGTTCCGGGTCGAACAATGAGCAGTTCTTC. The full variable domain, in which reference TRBV28 and TRBJ2-1 provide the parts outside the CDR3, is DVKVTQSSRYLVKRTGEKVFLECVQDMDHENMFWYRQDPGLGLRLIYFSYDVKMKEKGDIPEGYSVSREKKERFSLILESASTNQTSMYLCASSSGSNNEQFFGPGTRLTVL.

The chain uses TRBV6-6 and TRBJ1-3; no definite D call. The CDR3 is made up of 13 amino acids. The V end lost 4 bases, the J end lost 2 bases, and 6 bases lay between the germline ends. Germline CDR1 and CDR2: MNHNY and SVGAGI (reference sequence). The CDR3 sequence: CASSSRAGNTIYF. CDR3 in DNA: TGTGCCAGCAGTTCCCGGGCTGGAAACACCATATATTTT.

The V gene is TRBV5-1, the J gene TRBJ2-1; D remains unclear. This CDR3 is built from 15 residues. In germline, CDR1 is SGHRS, CDR2 YFSETQ. The germline V and J ends were trimmed by 2 bases and 5 bases, with 14 bases remaining between them. CDR3 nucleotide sequence: TGCGCCAGCAGCTTCGGCGGAGTAGAGAACAATGAGCAGTTCTTC. This codes for CASSFGGVENNEQFF.

This chain uses TRBV7-9 with TRBJ1-5; 8 bases agree with TRBD1. Trimming at V came to 3 bases and at J to 7 bases, leaving 2 bases not matched to a gene. Germline values: CDR1 SEHNR, CDR2 FQNEAQ (reference sequence). The CDR3 extends over 13 amino acids. The CDR3 reads CASSLQGAQPQHF. CDR3 nucleotides: TGTGCCAGCAGCTTGCAGGGGGCCCAGCCCCAGCATTTT.

This clone was observed once. The rearrangement joins TRBV4-2 to TRBJ1-1; D may be TRBD1 (6 bases). Per the germline V gene, CDR1 is LGHNA and CDR2 is YNFKEQ. The V end was cut by 6 bases, the J end by 1 base, with 12 bases between. The CDR3 spans 14 residues. CDR3 region: CASRPGDSNTEAFF. The CDR3 coding sequence is TGTGCCAGCAGACCAGGGGATTCGAACACTGAAGCTTTCTTT.

The chain combines TRBV7-9 with TRBJ2-3, with 8 bases identical to TRBD2. The V and J ends lost 5 bases and 3 bases, in that order; junction bases with no gene match: 13. CDR3 length equals 17 residues. Germline CDR1 reads SEHNR; CDR2 reads FQNEAQ (reference sequence). CDR3 residues: CASSQPIRTSSTDTQYF. Written as DNA, the CDR3 is TGTGCCAGCAGCCAGCCCATTAGGACTAGCTCAACAGATACGCAGTATTTT. The variable domain in full, completed from reference TRBV7-9 and TRBJ2-3, reads DTGVSQNPRHKITKRGQNVTFRCDPISEHNRLYWYRQTLGQGPEFLTYFQNEAQLEKSRLLSDRFSAERPKGSFSTLEIQRTEQGDSAMYLCASSQPIRTSSTDTQYFGPGTRLTVL.

V gene TRBV5-1 combines with J gene TRBJ2-5; TRBD2 might be the D (5 bases). The J call may be in error: the DNA end matches TRBJ2-7 better. CDR3 length: 14 residues. CDR1 and CDR2 (germline): SGHRS, YFSETQ. CDR3 in amino acids: CASSLSGNSYEQYF. DNA of the CDR3: TGCGCCAGCAGCTTATCCGGGAACTCCTACGAGCAGTACTTC.

This CDR3 reads CASSMSGLAGNEQFF. CDR3 nucleotide sequence: TGTGCCAGTAGTATGTCCGGACTAGCGGGAAATGAGCAGTTCTTC. The gene calls are TRBV19 and TRBJ2-1; 12 bases are shared with TRBD2. The germline V gene encodes CDR1 LNHDA and CDR2 SQIVND (reference sequence). This CDR3 is built from 15 residues. V trimming: 3 bases; J trimming: 7 bases; junction bases outside the gene matches: 4.

J is TRBJ2-1 and V is TRBV5-1, with TRBD1 matching over 9 bases. After removal of 0 bases from V and 6 bases from J, the junction contained 13 bases not matched to a gene. The CDR3 consists of 18 residues. Germline V gene lookup returns CDR1 SGHRS and CDR2 YFSETQ. The CDR3 is CASSLARTGGEESNEQFF. DNA of the CDR3: TGCGCCAGCAGCTTGGCCCGCACAGGGGGCGAGGAGTCCAATGAGCAGTTCTTC.

The chain recombines TRBV18 with TRBJ1-1; a weak D match, TRBD1 (5 bases). The CDR3 is 17 amino acids. V was shortened by 1 base and J by 5 bases, with 20 bases between the two germline ends. Germline V gives CDR1 KGHSH, CDR2 LQKENI. Here the CDR3 reads CASSPRGRGGKWTEAFF. DNA of the CDR3: TGTGCCAGCTCACCACGGGGAAGGGGTGGCAAGTGGACTGAAGCTTTCTTT. Complete variable domain (other parts from reference TRBV18 and TRBJ1-1): NAGVMQNPRHLVRRRGQEARLRCSPMKGHSHVYWYRQLPEEGLKFMVYLQKENIIDESGMPKERFSAEFPKEGPSILRIQQVVRGDSAAYFCASSPRGRGGKWTEAFFGQGTRLTVV.

The chain is built from TRBV7-8 and TRBJ2-7; D is perhaps TRBD1 (7 bases). Per the germline V gene, CDR1 is SGHVS and CDR2 is FQNEAQ. V lost 4 bases, J lost 1 base, and 14 bases lay in between. The length of the CDR3 is 15 residues. The DNA of the CDR3 is TGTGCCAGCAGCTGGCGGGACAGCCGGTCCTACGAGCAGTACTTC. This sequence encodes CASSWRDSRSYEQYF.